The clone carrying this T cell receptor (beta chain) turned up a few times. V was clipped by 4 bases and J by 4 bases, with 11 bases between them. In germline, CDR1 is SGHRS, CDR2 YFSETQ. The CDR3 has 14 residues. The data were obtained in a study of T-cell reconstitution after alpha-beta-depleted transplantation in children. Unique molecular identifiers tagged the TCRbeta library. TCRdb used MiXCR to reprocess the PCR reads, holding one entry per CDR3 protein. The sample shows hundreds of thousands of distinct CDR3 sequences, 10% to 15% of them seen only once. The sequencing used PBMCs, mostly from graft donor cells, collected 360 days after TCRalphabeta/CD19-depleted stem cell transplant. The chain is built from TRBV5-1 and TRBJ2-2; D is unclear. The source of this sequence is a male patient younger than 18 who had a stem cell transplant for acute myeloid leukemia, so the T cells may come from the graft donor. The CDR3 region has the DNA TGCGCCAGCAGCCCGGAGTGGGGCACCGGGGAGCTGTTTTTT. Translated, it gives CASSPEWGTGELFF.